This TCR beta chain originates from a study of T-cell reconstitution after alpha-beta-depleted transplantation in children. Trimming pared 7 bases from V and 8 bases from J, leaving 21 bases between. This CDR3 has 15 amino acids. Germline assignment: CDR1 MNHNS and CDR2 SASEGT. Findings of the study overall: Reportedly, roughly two months post-transplant, alpha-beta T cells arose from several hundred expanded graft clones. A year had passed since transplant, and T-cell counts and diversity by then came mostly from newly produced T cells.

Unique molecular identifiers were incorporated into the prepared TCRbeta library. TCRdb re-derived calls from the PCR reads in MiXCR, one entry per CDR3 protein. The sample carries approximately 230,000 distinct CDR3 sequences, more than 20% recorded once. A word on this clonotype: Its antigen is unknown.

The TCR originated in a girl aged 2-15 years with Fanconi anemia, due to receive a stem cell transplant. This sample comprised PBMCs, obtained before TCRalphabeta/CD19-depleted stem cell transplant. The chain uses TRBV6-1 and TRBJ2-1, with D uncertain. CDR3 sequence: CASTFPLVRADEQFF. CDR3 coding DNA: TGTGCCAGCACCTTTCCCCTCGTCCGTGCCGATGAGCAGTTCTTC.